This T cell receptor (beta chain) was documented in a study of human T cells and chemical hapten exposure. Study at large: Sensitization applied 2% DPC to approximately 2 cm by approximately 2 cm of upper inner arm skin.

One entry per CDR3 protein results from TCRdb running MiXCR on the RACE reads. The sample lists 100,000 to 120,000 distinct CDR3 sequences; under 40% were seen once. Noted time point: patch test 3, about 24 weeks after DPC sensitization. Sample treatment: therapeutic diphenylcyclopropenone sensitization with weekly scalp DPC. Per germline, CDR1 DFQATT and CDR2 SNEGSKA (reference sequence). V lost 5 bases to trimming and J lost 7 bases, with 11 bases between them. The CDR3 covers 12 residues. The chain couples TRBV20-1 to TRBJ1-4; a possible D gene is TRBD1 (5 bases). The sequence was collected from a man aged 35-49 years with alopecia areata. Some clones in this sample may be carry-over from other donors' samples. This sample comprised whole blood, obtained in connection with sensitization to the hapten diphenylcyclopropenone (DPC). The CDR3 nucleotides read TGCAGTGCTGCTTATAGGGGTGAAAAACTGTTTTTT. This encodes CSAAYRGEKLFF.